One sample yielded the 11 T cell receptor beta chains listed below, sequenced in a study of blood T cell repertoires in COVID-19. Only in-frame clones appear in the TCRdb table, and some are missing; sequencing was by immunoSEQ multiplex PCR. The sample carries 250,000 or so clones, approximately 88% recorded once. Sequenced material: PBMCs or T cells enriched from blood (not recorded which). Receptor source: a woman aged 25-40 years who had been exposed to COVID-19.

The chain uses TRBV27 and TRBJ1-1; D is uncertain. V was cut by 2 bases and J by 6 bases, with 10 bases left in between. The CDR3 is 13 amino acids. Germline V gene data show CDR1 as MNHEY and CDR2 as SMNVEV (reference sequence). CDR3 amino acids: CASSLRGGPEAFF. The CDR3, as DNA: TGTGCCAGCAGTTTAAGAGGTGGCCCTGAAGCTTTCTTT.

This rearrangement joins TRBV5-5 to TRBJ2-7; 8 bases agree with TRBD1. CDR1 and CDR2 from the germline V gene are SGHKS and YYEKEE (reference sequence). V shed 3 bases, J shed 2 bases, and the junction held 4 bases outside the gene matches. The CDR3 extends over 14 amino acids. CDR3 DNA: TGTGCCAGCAGCTCTTACAGGGGGGCCTACGAGCAGTACTTC. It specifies CASSSYRGAYEQYF.

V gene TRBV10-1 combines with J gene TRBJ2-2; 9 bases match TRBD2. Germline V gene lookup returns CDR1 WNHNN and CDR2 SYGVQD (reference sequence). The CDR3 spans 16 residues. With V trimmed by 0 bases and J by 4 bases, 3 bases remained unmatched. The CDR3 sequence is CASSESGLALTGELFF. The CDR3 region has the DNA TGCGCCAGCAGTGAGTCGGGACTAGCCCTCACCGGGGAGCTGTTTTTT.

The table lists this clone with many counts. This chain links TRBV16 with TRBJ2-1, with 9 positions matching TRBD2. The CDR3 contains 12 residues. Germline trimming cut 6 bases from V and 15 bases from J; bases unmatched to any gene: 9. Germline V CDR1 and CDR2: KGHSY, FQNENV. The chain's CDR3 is CASSNPPGLAFF. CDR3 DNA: TGTGCCAGCAGTAACCCCCCGGGACTAGCGTTCTTC.

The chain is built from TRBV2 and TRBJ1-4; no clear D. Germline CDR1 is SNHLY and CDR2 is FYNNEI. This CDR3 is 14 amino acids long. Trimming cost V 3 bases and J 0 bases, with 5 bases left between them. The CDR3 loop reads CASSDETTNEKLFF. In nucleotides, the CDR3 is TGTGCCAGCAGTGATGAGACAACTAATGAAAAACTGTTTTTT. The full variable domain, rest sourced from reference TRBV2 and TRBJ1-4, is EPEVTQTPSHQVTQMGQEVILRCVPISNHLYFYWYRQILGQKVEFLVSFYNNEISEKSEIFDDQFSVERPDGSNFTLKIRSTKLEDSAMYFCASSDETTNEKLFFGSGTQLSVL.

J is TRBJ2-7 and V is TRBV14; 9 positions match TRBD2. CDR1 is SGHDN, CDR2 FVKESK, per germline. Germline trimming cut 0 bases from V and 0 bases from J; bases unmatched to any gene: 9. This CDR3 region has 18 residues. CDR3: CASSQDRLAGRASYEQYF. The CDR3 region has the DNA TGTGCCAGCAGCCAAGATCGCCTAGCGGGAAGAGCCTCCTACGAGCAGTACTTC. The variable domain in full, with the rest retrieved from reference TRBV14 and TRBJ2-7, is EAGVTQFPSHSVIEKGQTVTLRCDPISGHDNLYWYRRVMGKEIKFLLHFVKESKQDESGMPNNRFLAERTGGTYSTLKVQPAELEDSGVYFCASSQDRLAGRASYEQYFGPGTRLTVT.

CDR3 loop: CASSQEGGRAGSDTQYF. Written as DNA, the CDR3 is TGTGCCAGCAGCCAAGAGGGAGGTAGGGCGGGCTCAGATACGCAGTATTTT. This chain connects TRBV3-1 (or the pseudogene TRBV3-2) to TRBJ2-3; maybe TRBD2 (6 bases). This CDR3 is built from 17 residues. V dropped 0 bases and J dropped 4 bases, with 17 bases sitting between them. CDR1 is LGHDT, CDR2 YNNKEL, per germline (reference sequence).

The CDR3 is CAGERANTGELFF. CDR3 nucleotide sequence: TGTGCCGGGGAGCGCGCGAACACCGGGGAGCTGTTTTTT. The genes are TRBV2 and TRBJ2-2; possibly TRBD2 for D (5 bases). The CDR3 has 13 amino acids. V gave up 11 bases and J gave up 0 bases, with 10 bases separating them. Germline CDR1 is SNHLY and CDR2 is FYNNEI.

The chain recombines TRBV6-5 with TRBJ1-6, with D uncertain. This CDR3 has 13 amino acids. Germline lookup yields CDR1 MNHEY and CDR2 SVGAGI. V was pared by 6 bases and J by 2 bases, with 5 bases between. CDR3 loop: CASRRAYNSPLHF. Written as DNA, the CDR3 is TGTGCCAGCAGGAGGGCCTATAATTCACCCCTCCACTTT.

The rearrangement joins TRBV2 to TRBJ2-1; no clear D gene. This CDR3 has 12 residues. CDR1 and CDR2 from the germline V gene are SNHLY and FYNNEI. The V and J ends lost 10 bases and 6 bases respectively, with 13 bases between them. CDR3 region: CATLSEFNEQFF. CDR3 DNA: TGTGCCACTCTTAGTGAGTTCAATGAGCAGTTCTTC.

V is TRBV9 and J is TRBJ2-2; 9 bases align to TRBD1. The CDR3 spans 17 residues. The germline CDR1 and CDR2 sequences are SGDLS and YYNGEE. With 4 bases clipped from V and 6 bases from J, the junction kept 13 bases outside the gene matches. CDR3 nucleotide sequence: TGTGCCAGCAGCTCACGAGGCTGGACAGGGGAATCCGGGGAGCTGTTTTTT. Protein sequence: CASSSRGWTGESGELFF.